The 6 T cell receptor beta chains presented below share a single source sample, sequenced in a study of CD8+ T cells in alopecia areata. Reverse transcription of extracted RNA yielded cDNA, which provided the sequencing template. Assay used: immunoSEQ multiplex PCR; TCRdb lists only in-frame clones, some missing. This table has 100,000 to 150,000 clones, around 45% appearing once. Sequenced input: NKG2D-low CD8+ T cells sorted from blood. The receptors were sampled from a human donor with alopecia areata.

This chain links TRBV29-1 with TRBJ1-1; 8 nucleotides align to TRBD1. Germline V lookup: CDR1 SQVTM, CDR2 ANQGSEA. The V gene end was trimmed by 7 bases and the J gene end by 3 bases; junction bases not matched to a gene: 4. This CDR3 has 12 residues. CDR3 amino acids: CSADRAHTEAFF. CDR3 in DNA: TGCAGCGCGGACAGGGCGCACACTGAAGCTTTCTTT.

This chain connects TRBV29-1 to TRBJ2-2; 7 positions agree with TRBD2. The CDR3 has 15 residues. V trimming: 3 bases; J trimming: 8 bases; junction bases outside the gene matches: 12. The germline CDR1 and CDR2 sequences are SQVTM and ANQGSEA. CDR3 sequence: CSVELVGGPNGELFF. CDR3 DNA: TGCAGCGTTGAGCTAGTGGGAGGGCCTAATGGGGAGCTGTTTTTT.

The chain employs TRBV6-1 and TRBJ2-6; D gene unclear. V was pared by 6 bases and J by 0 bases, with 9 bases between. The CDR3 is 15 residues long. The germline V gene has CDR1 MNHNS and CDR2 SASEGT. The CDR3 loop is CASRSSSSGANVLTF. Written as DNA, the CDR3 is TGTGCCAGCAGGAGTTCTTCCTCTGGGGCCAACGTCCTGACTTTC.

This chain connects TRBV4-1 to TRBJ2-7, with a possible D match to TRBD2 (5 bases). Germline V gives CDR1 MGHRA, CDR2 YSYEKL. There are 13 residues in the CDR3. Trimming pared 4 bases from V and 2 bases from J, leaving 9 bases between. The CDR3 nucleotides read TGCGCCAGCAGCCCTCGAGGGACCTACGAGCAGTACTTC. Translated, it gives CASSPRGTYEQYF.

The CDR3 nucleotides read TGCAGCTCTTGCAGGATCGGCGCTTTCTTT. Translating gives CSSCRIGAFF. This chain links TRBV29-1 with TRBJ1-1; the D is unclear. Germline CDR1 SQVTM, CDR2 ANQGSEA. This CDR3 has 10 amino acids. Trimming removed 8 bases from V and 11 bases from J, with 15 bases in between.

For the CDR3, the DNA is TGCAGCGTACGGTCAGCAAACAATGAGCAGTTCTTC. Amino acid sequence: CSVRSANNEQFF. This chain connects TRBV29-1 to TRBJ2-1, with D unresolved. CDR1 and CDR2 (germline): SQVTM, ANQGSEA. The CDR3 covers 12 residues. The V and J ends lost 6 bases and 5 bases respectively, with 11 bases between them.